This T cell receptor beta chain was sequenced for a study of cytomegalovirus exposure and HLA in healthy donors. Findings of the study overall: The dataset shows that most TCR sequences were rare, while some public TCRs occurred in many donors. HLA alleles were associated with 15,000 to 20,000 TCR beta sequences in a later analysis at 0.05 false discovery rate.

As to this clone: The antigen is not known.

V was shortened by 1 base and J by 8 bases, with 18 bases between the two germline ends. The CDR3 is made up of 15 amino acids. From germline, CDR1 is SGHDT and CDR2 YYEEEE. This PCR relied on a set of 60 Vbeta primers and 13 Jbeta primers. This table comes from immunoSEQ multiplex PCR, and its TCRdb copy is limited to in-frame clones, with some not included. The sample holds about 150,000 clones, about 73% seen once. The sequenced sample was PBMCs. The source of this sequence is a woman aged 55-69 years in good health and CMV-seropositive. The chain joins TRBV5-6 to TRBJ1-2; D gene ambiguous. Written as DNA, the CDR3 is TGTGCCAGCAGCTTGCGGAGGACTCGGGAAGGCGGCTACACCTTC. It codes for CASSLRRTREGGYTF. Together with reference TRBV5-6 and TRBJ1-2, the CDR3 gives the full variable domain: DAGVTQSPTHLIKTRGQQVTLRCSPKSGHDTVSWYQQALGQGPQFIFQYYEEEERQRGNFPDRFSGHQFPNYSSELNVNALLLGDSALYLCASSLRRTREGGYTFGSGTRLTVV.